This record looks at one T cell receptor (beta chain) sequence and its context. The antigen remains undetermined. A library of TCRbeta sequences, prepared with unique molecular identifiers, was generated. TCRdb itself ran the PCR reads through MiXCR, one entry per CDR3 protein. The sample includes about 540,000 distinct CDR3 sequences, over 20% of them seen just once. The sample comes from a study of T-cell reconstitution after alpha-beta-depleted transplantation in children. Points from the study as a whole: TCRbeta diversity was high at day 60 in some patients (a result of surviving recipient T cells and thymic progenitors). T-cell counts and diversity at one year following transplant were attributed mainly to newly produced T cells. Alpha-beta T cells present about two months after transplant were reported to originate from several hundred expanded graft clones.

The CDR3 covers 14 residues. The germline V and J ends were trimmed by 2 bases and 6 bases, with 12 bases remaining between them. Germline V lookup: CDR1 SGDLS, CDR2 YYNGEE. The receptor's source is a boy under two years old with Wiskott-Aldrich syndrome, due to receive a stem cell transplant. The chain links TRBV9 to TRBJ2-1; D possibly corresponds to TRBD2 (6 bases). This specimen consisted of PBMCs, obtained before TCRalphabeta/CD19-depleted stem cell transplant. CDR3 sequence: CASSVSGDPNEQFF. CDR3 nucleotides: TGTGCCAGCAGCGTCTCGGGAGATCCCAATGAGCAGTTCTTC.